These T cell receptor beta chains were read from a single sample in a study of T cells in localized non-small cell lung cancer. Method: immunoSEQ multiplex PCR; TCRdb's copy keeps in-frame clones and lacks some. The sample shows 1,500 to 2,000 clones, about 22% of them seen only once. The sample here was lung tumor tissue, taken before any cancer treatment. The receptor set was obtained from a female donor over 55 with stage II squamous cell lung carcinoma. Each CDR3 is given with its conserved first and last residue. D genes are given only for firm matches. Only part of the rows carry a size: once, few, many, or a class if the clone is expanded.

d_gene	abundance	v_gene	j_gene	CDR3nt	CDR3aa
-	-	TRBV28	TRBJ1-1	TGTGCCAGCGGATCCGGGACGGCTGAAGCTTTCTTT	CASGSGTAEAFF
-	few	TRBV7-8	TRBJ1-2	TGTGCCAGCAGCATCCCAGGGGAAGGAGGCTACACCTTC	CASSIPGEGGYTF
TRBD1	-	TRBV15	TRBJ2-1	TGTGCCACCAGCAGAGCGATCGGGACAGGGGCGTCCTTCGACAATGAGCAGTTCTTC	CATSRAIGTGASFDNEQFF
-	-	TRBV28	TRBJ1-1	TGTGCCAGCAGTTTAGGCGGGGGCTGGCTCGCCTTGGGGGCTTTCTTT	CASSLGGGWLALGAFF
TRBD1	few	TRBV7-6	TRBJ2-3	TGTGCCAGCAGCTGGTCGTCGACAGGGTGGGACACAGATACGCAGTATTTT	CASSWSSTGWDTDTQYF
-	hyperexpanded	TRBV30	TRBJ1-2	TGTGCCTGGAGCTCGGGATTCGGAGGCTACACCTTC	CAWSSGFGGYTF
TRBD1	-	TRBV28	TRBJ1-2	TGTGCCGCAAAACAGTCAGGGGGCGCGGAAGGCTACACCTTC	CAAKQSGGAEGYTF
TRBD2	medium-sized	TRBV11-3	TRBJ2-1	TGTGCCAGCAGCTTAGGCACGTCTAGCGGGCTATGGGATGAGCAGTTCTTC	CASSLGTSSGLWDEQFF
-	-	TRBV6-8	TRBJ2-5	TGTGCCAGCAGAAGGACTCAAGAGACCCAGTACTTC	CASRRTQETQYF
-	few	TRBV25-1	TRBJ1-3	TGTGCCAGCCTGAGCTCTGGAAACACCATATATTTT	CASLSSGNTIYF
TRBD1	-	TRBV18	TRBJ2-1	TGTGCCAGCTCACGCGGCCGCTGGGGACAGTCGGACAATGAGCAGTTCTTC	CASSRGRWGQSDNEQFF
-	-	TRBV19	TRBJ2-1	TGTGCCAGTAGTCCCACGGGGGGCCCCTACAATGAGCAGTTCTTC	CASSPTGGPYNEQFF
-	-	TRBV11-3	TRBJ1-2	TGTGCCAGCAGCTTGGGGCCGGGGGATACTAACTATGGCTACACCTTC	CASSLGPGDTNYGYTF
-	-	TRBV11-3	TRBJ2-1	TGTGCCAGCAGCATTGACGCAAGCTCCTACAATGAGCAGTTCTTC	CASSIDASSYNEQFF
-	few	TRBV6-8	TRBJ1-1	TGTGCCAGCAGCACACTGGCCCCTAGGAACACTGAAGCTTTCTTT	CASSTLAPRNTEAFF
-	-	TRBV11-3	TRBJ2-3	TGTGCCAGCAGCTTATGGGGTAGAACAGATACGCAGTATTTT	CASSLWGRTDTQYF
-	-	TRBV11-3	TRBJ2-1	TGTGCCAGCAGCTTGGGGAAAAGCTCCTACAATGAGCAGTTCTTC	CASSLGKSSYNEQFF
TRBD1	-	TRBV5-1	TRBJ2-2	TGCGCCAGTAGAAGCGGGACAGGGGGCCCCGGGGAGCTGTTTTTT	CASRSGTGGPGELFF
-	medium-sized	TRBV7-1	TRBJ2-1	TGTGCCAGCCGATGGGACAATCGGGATGAGCAGTTCTTC	CASRWDNRDEQFF
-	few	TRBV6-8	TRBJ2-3	TGTGCCAGCTCCCTTGGGGCCAGCGGGCTCTGGGATACGCAGTATTTT	CASSLGASGLWDTQYF
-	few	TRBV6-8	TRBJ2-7	TGTGCCAGCAGTTACTCATCCGGGAGTTCCTACGAGCAGTACTTC	CASSYSSGSSYEQYF
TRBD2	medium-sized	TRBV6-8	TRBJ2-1	TGTGCCAGCAGTTGGAGCGGGGGAAACAATGAGCAGTTCTTC	CASSWSGGNNEQFF
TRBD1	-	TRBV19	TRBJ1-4	TGTGCCAGTTCGACCGGGACAGGGGGTAATGAAAAACTGTTTTTT	CASSTGTGGNEKLFF
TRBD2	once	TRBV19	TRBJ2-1	TGTGCCAGTAGTTACAGACGGGGGGACCCCTACAATGAGCAGTTCTTC	CASSYRRGDPYNEQFF
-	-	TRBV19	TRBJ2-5	TGTGCCAGTAGTATGGGGACTCTGAAGACCCAGTACTTC	CASSMGTLKTQYF
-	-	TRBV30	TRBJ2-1	TGTGCCTGGAGCTCAAAAAATGAGCAGTTCTTC	CAWSSKNEQFF
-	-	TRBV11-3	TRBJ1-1	TGTGCCAGCAGCTCTTGGAGGGGCCAGAACACTGAAGCTTTCTTT	CASSSWRGQNTEAFF
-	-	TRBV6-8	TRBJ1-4	TGTGCCAGCAGAAAAGGGGGAGAAAAACTGTTTTTT	CASRKGGEKLFF
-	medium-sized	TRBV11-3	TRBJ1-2	TGTGCCAGCAGCTGGAGGACAGTTGCTAACTATGGCTACACCTTC	CASSWRTVANYGYTF
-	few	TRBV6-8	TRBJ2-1	TGTGCCAGCGGGGGGTTATACAATGAGCAGTTCTTC	CASGGLYNEQFF
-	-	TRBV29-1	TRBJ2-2	TGCAGCGTTGAAAAACAACTAAACACCGGGGAGCTGTTTTTT	CSVEKQLNTGELFF
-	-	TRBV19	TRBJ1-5	TGTGCCAGTAACCACGACAGATACCAGCCCCAGCATTTT	CASNHDRYQPQHF
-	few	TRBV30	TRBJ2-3	TGTGCCTGGAGTGTATTTACAGGCCCAGATACGCAGTATTTT	CAWSVFTGPDTQYF
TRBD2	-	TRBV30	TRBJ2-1	TGTGCCTGGAGGGTAAGATCTAGCGGGGGTTACAATGAGCAGTTCTTC	CAWRVRSSGGYNEQFF
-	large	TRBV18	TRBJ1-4	TGTGCCAGCTCACCGTTAGAGGAGTCGACAGCTATAGCAACTAATGAAAAACTGTTTTTT	CASSPLEESTAIATNEKLFF
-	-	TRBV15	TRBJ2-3	TGTGCCACCAGCAGAGATGCGGTCAACACAGATACGCAGTATTTT	CATSRDAVNTDTQYF
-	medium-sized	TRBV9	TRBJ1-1	TGTGCCAGCAGCGTCACAGGACCTGAAGCTTTCTTT	CASSVTGPEAFF
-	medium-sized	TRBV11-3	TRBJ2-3	TGTGCCAGCAGCCCCAACCCCGGGCCCCGACACACGCAGTATTTT	CASSPNPGPRHTQYF
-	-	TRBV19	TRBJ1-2	TGTGCCAGTAGTATAGGGACAGCCTATGGCTACACCTTC	CASSIGTAYGYTF
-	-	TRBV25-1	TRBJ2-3	TGTGCCAGCTCCATAACGGAAAGCACAGATACGCAGTATTTT	CASSITESTDTQYF
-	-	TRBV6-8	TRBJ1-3	TGTGCCAGCAGGGGGGGCAATTCTGGAAACACCATATATTTT	CASRGGNSGNTIYF
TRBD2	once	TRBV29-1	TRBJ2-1	TGCAGCGTTGAAGAGGGGACTAGCGGGCACAATGAGCAGTTCTTC	CSVEEGTSGHNEQFF
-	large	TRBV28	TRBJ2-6	TGTGCCAGCAGTTTAGGGGCCAACGTCCTGACTTTC	CASSLGANVLTF
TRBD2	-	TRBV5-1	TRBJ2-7	TGCGCCAGCAGCTTCAGTGGGACTAGCGTCTACGAGCAGTACTTC	CASSFSGTSVYEQYF
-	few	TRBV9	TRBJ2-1	TGTGCCAGCAGCGACGGACTGGTGAGCTCCTACAATGAGCAGTTCTTC	CASSDGLVSSYNEQFF
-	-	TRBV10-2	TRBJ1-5	TGCGCCAGCAGTGCGGGATCTGGGCCCCAGCATTTT	CASSAGSGPQHF
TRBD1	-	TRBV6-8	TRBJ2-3	TGTGCCAGCAGTTCCGGGCTCAGGGGGCGAAGCACAGATACGCAGTATTTT	CASSSGLRGRSTDTQYF
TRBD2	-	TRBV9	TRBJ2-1	TGTGCCAGCAGTGACACTAGCGGGTACAATGAGCAGTTCTTC	CASSDTSGYNEQFF